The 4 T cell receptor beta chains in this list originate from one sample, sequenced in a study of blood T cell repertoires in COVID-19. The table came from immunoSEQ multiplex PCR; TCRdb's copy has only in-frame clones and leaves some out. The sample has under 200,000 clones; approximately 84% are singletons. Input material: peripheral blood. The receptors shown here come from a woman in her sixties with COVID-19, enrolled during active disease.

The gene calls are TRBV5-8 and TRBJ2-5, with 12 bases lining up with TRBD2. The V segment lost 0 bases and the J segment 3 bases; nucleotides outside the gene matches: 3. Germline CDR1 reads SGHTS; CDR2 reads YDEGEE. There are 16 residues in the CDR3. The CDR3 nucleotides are TGTGCCAGCAGCTTGGGTCGGACTAGCGGGGAAGAGACCCAGTACTTC. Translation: CASSLGRTSGEETQYF.

CDR3 amino acids: CASSVLAVSGELFF. DNA of the CDR3: TGTGCCAGCAGCGTACTAGCTGTATCCGGGGAGCTGTTTTTT. The rearrangement uses TRBV9 and TRBJ2-2, with D possibly being TRBD2 (5 bases). CDR1 is SGDLS, CDR2 YYNGEE, per germline. Trimming stripped 1 base from V and 6 bases from J, with 10 bases between. There are 14 residues in the CDR3.

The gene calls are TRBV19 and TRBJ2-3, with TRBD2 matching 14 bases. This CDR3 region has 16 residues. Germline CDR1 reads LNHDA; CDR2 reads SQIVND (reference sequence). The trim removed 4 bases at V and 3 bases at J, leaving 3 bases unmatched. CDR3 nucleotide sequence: TGTGCCAGTAGTAGGACTAGCGGGGGGTGGACAGATACGCAGTATTTT. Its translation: CASSRTSGGWTDTQYF.

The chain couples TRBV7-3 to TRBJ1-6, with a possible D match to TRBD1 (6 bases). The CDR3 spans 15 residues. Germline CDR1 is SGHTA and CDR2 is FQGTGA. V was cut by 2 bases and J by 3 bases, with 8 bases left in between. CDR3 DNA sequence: TGTGCCAGCAGCTTATCGGGACACTATAATTCACCCCTCCACTTT. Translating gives CASSLSGHYNSPLHF.